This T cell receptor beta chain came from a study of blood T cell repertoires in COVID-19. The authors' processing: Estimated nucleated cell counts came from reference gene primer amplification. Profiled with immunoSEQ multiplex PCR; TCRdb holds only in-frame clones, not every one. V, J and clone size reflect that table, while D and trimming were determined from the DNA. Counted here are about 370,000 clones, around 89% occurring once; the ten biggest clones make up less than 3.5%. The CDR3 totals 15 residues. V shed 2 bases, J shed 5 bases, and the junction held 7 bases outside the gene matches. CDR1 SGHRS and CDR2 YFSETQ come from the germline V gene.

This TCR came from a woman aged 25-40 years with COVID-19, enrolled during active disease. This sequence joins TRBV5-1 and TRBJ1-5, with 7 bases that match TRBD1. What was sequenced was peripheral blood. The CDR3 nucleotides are TGCGCCAGCAGCTTACAGGGGTCCGGGGATCAGCCCCAGCATTTT. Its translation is CASSLQGSGDQPQHF.